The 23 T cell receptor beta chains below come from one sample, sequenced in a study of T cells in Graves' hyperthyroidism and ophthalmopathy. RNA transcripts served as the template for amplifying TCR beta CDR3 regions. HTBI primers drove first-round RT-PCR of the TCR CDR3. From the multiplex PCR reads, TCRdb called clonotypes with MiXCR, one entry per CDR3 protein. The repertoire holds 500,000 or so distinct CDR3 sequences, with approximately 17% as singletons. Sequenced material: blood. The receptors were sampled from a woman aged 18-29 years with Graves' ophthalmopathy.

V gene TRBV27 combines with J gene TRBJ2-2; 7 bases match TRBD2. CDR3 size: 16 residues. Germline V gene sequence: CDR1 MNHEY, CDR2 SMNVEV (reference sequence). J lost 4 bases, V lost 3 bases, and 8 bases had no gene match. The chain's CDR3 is CASSFPPGLFTGELFF. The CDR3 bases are TGTGCCAGCAGTTTCCCACCGGGACTATTCACCGGGGAGCTGTTTTTT.

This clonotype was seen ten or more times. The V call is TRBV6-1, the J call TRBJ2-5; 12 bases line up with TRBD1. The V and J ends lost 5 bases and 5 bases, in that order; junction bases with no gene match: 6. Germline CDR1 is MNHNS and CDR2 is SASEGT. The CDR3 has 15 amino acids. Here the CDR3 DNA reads TGTGCCAGCAGTAGCCGGGACAGGGGGCTGGAGACCCAGTACTTC. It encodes CASSSRDRGLETQYF.

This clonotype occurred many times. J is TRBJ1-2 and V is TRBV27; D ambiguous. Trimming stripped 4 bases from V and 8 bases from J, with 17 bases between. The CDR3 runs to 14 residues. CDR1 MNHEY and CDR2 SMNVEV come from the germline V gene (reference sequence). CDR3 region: CASSWGGQGSGYTF. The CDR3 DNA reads TGTGCCAGCAGTTGGGGAGGGCAAGGGTCGGGCTACACCTTC.

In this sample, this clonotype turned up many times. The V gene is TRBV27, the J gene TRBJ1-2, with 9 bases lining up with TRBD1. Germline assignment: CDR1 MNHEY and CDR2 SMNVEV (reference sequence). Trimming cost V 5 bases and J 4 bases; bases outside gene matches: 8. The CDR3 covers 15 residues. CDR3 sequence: CASSATGGVLYGYTF. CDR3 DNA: TGTGCCAGCAGTGCAACAGGGGGCGTTCTCTATGGCTACACCTTC.

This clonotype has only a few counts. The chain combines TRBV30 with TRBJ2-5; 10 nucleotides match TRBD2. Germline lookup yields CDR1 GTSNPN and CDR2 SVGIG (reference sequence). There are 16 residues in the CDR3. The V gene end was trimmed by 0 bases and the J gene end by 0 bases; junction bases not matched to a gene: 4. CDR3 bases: TGTGCCTGGAGTGTGCGAGCGGGGGGGAACCAAGAGACCCAGTACTTC. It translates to CAWSVRAGGNQETQYF. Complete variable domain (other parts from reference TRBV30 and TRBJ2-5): SQTIHQWPATLVQPVGSPLSLECTVEGTSNPNLYWYRQAAGRGLQLLFYSVGIGQISSEVPQNLSASRPQDRQFILSSKKLLLSDSGFYLCAWSVRAGGNQETQYFGPGTRLLVL.

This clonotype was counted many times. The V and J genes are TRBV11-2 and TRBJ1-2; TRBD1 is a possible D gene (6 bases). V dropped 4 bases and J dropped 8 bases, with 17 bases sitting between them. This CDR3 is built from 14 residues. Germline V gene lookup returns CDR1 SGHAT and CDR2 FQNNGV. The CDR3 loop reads CASSSELGGYGYTF. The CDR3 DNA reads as TGTGCCAGCAGCTCAGAGCTGGGGGGCTACGGCTACACCTTC.

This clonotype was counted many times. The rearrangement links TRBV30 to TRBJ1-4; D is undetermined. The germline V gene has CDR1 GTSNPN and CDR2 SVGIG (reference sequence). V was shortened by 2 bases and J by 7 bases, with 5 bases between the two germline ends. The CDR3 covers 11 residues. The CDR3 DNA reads TGTGCCTGGAGTAACAGTGAAAAACTGTTTTTT. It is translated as CAWSNSEKLFF.

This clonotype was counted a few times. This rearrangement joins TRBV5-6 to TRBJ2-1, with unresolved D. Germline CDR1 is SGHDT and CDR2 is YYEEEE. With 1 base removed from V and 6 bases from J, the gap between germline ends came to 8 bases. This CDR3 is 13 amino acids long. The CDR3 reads CASSLIGSNEQFF. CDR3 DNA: TGTGCCAGCAGCTTGATCGGAAGCAATGAGCAGTTCTTC.

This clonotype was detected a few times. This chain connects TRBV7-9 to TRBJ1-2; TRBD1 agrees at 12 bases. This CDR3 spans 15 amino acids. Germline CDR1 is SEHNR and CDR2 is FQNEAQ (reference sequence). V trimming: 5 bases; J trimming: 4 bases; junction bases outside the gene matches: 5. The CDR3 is CASSPGTGGIYGYTF. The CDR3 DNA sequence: TGTGCCAGCAGCCCCGGGACAGGGGGCATCTATGGCTACACCTTC.

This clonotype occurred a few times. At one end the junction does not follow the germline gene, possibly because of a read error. DNA of the CDR3: TGCGCCAGCAGCCTCCTCTTTTATTCCTACGAGCAGTACTTC. This codes for CASSLLFYSYEQYF. The chain recombines TRBV5-6 with TRBJ2-7; no clear D. Per germline, CDR1 SGHDT and CDR2 YYEEEE. The CDR3 is made up of 14 amino acids.

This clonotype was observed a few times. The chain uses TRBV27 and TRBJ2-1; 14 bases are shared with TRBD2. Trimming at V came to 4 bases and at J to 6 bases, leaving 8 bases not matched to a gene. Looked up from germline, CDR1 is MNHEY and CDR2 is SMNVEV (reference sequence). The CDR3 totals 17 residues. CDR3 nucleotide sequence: TGTGCCAGCAGTTCAGAAACAGGGACTAGCGGGGGCAATGAGCAGTTCTTC. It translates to CASSSETGTSGGNEQFF.

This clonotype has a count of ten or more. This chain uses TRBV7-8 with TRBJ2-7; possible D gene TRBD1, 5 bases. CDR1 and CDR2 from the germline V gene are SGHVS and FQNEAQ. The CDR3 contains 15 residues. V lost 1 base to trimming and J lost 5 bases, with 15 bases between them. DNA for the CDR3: TGTGCCAGCAGCTTAGTAAACAGGCACCTCGACGAGCAGTACTTC. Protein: CASSLVNRHLDEQYF.

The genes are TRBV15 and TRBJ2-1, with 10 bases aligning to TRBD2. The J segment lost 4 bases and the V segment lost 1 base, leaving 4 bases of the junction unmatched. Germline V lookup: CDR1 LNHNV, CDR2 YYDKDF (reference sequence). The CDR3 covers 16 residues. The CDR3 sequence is CATSRVTSGPYNEQFF. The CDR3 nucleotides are TGTGCCACCAGCAGAGTGACTAGCGGGCCTTACAATGAGCAGTTCTTC.

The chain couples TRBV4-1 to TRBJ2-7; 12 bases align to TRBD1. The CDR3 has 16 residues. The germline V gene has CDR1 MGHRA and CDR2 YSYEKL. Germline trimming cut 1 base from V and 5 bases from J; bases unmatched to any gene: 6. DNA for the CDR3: TGCGCCAGCAGCCAAGTTTTGGGGACAGGGGGCGACGAGCAGTACTTC. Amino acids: CASSQVLGTGGDEQYF.

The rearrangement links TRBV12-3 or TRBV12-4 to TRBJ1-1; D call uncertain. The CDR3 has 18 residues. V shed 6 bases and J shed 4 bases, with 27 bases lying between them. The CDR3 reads CASSFQSSDGGRPTEAFF. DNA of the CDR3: TGTGCCAGCAGCTTCCAGAGTTCAGACGGTGGGCGGCCCACTGAAGCTTTCTTT.

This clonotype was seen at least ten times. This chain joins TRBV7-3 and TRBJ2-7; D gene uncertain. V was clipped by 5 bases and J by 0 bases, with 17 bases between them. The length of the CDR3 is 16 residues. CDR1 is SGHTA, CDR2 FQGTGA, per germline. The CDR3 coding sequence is TGTGCCAGCAGCCCCGCCGGAACCCAGAGCTCCTACGAGCAGTACTTC. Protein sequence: CASSPAGTQSSYEQYF.

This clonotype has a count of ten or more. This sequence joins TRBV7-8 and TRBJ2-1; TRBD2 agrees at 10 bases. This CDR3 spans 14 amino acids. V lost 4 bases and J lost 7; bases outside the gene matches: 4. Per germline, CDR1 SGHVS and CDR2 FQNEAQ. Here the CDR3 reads CASSSGLATNEQFF. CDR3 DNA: TGTGCCAGCAGCTCGGGACTAGCGACGAATGAGCAGTTCTTC.

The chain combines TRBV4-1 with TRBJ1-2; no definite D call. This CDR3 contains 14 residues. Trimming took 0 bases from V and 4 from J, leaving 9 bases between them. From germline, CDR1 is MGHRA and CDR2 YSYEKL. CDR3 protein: CASSQEEGGYGYTF. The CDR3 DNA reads TGCGCCAGCAGCCAAGAGGAGGGTGGCTATGGCTACACCTTC.

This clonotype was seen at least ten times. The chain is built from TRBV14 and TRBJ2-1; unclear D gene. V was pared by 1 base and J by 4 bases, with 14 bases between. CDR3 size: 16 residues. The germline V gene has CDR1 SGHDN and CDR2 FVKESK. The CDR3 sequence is CASSQAKGGPYNEQFF. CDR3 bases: TGTGCCAGCAGCCAAGCTAAAGGCGGCCCTTACAATGAGCAGTTCTTC. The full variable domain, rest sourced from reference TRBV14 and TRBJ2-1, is EAGVTQFPSHSVIEKGQTVTLRCDPISGHDNLYWYRRVMGKEIKFLLHFVKESKQDESGMPNNRFLAERTGGTYSTLKVQPAELEDSGVYFCASSQAKGGPYNEQFFGPGTRLTVL.

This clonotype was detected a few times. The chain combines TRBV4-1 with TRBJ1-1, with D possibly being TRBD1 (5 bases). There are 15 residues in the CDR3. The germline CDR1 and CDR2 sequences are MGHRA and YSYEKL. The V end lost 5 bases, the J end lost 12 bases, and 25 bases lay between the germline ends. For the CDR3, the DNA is TGCGCCAGCAGCGAGCAGATCGGACAAGAGACCTCGCCTTTCTTT. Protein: CASSEQIGQETSPFF.

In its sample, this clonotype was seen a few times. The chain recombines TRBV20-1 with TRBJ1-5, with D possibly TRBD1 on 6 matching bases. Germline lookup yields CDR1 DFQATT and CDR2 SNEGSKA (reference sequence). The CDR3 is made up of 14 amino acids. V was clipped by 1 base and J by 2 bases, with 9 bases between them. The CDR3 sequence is CSARGAGGNQPQHF. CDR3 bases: TGCAGTGCTAGAGGGGCAGGGGGCAATCAGCCCCAGCATTTT.

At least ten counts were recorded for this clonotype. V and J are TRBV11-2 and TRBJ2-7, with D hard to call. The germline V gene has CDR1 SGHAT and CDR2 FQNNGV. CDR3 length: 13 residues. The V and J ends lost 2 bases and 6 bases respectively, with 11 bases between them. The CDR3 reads CASSLNLVGEQYF. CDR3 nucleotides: TGTGCCAGCAGCTTAAATCTAGTGGGCGAGCAGTACTTC.

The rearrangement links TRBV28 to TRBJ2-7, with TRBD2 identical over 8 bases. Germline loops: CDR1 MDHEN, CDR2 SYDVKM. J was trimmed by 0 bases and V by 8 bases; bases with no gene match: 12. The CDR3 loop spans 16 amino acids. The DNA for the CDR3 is TGTGCCAGCGGGCTTGCGGGAGGTCGAAGCTCCTACGAGCAGTACTTC. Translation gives CASGLAGGRSSYEQYF.